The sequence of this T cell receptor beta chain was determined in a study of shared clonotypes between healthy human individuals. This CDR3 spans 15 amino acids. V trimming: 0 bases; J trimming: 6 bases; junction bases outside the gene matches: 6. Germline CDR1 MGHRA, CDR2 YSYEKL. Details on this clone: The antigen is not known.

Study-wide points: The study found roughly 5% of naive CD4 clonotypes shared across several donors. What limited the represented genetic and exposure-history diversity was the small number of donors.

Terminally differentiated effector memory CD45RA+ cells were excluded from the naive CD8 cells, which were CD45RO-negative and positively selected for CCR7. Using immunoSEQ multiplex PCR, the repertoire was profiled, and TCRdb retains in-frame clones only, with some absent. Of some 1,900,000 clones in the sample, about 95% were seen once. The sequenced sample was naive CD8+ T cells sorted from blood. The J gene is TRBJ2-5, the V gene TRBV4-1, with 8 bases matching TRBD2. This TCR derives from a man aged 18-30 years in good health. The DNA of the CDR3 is TGCGCCAGCAGCCAAGATCGGGGGGGTCTGCAGACCCAGTACTTC. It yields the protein CASSQDRGGLQTQYF.